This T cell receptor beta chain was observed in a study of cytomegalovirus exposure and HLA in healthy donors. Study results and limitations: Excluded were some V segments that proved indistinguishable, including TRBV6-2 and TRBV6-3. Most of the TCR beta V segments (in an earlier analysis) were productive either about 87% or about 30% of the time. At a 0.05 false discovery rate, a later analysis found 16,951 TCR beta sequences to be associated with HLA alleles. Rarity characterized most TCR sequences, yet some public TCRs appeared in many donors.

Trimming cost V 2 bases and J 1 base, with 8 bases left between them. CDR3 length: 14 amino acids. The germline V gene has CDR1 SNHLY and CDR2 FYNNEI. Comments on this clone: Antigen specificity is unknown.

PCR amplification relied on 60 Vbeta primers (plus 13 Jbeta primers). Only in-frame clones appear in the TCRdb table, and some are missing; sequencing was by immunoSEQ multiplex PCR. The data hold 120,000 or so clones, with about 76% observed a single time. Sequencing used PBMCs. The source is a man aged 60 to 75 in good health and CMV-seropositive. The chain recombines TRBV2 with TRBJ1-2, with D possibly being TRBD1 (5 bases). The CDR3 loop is CASSEQGINYGYTF. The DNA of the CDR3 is TGTGCCAGCAGTGAACAGGGAATTAACTATGGCTACACCTTC.